Presented here are 21 T cell receptor beta chains from one specimen sequenced in a study of OX40 agonist ivuxolimab in advanced cancers. Assay: immunoSEQ multiplex PCR; the TCRdb copy retains only in-frame clones and omits some. The sample holds over 60,000 clones; approximately 78% are singletons and the top ten take roughly 1.9%. This specimen consisted of CD4+ or CD8+ T cells sorted from blood, obtained in a trial of the OX40 agonist ivuxolimab. The origin of the receptors is an adult with an advanced solid tumor such as melanoma, head and neck, liver or kidney cancer.

This rearrangement joins TRBV18 to TRBJ1-1; 7 nucleotides align to TRBD1. Germline CDR1 and CDR2: KGHSH and LQKENI. The CDR3 spans 14 residues. J lost 5 bases, V lost 6 bases, and 9 bases had no gene match. The CDR3 DNA reads TGTGCCAGCTCTCCAGGCGGGACAGAGACTGAAGCTTTCTTT. It specifies CASSPGGTETEAFF.

V gene TRBV18 combines with J gene TRBJ2-7; D remains ambiguous. The CDR3 covers 13 residues. The germline V gene encodes CDR1 KGHSH and CDR2 LQKENI. Trimming shortened V by 11 bases and J by 4 bases, and 18 bases separated the two germline ends. Here the CDR3 DNA reads TGTGCCCGGGCAGGTAGTAGGCCATACGAGCAGTACGTC. Its protein product is CARAGSRPYEQYV.

This clone occurred once. This chain links TRBV13 with TRBJ2-1; D remains unclear. V shed 3 bases and J shed 6 bases, with 9 bases lying between them. The germline V gene encodes CDR1 PRHDT and CDR2 FYEKMQ (reference sequence). The CDR3 sequence is 13 residues long. The CDR3 spells CASSFGVGNEQFF. The CDR3 DNA sequence: TGTGCCAGCAGCTTTGGGGTCGGCAATGAGCAGTTCTTC.

The chain uses TRBV11-2 and TRBJ2-6, with unresolved D. The CDR3 loop spans 18 amino acids. CDR1 and CDR2 (germline): SGHAT, FQNNGV. V lost 0 bases to trimming and J lost 0 bases, with 12 bases between them. The CDR3 is CASSLDSSPFSGANVLTF. CDR3 DNA: TGTGCCAGCAGCTTAGATTCGTCTCCCTTCTCTGGGGCCAACGTCCTGACTTTC.

The V gene is TRBV6-6, the J gene TRBJ2-5; D might be TRBD1 (5 bases). V was pared by 7 bases and J by 5 bases, with 14 bases between. The length of the CDR3 is 13 residues. The germline V gene has CDR1 MNHNY and CDR2 SVGAGI (reference sequence). CDR3 sequence (DNA): TGTGCCAGCACCCAATGGGGCTCGGAGACCCAGTACTTC. Translation gives CASTQWGSETQYF.

This clone was recorded only once. This rearrangement joins TRBV7-9 to TRBJ1-6; the D is unclear. The CDR3 spans 11 residues. Between the trimmed V and J ends, which lost 5 bases and 15 bases, there was a span of 11 bases. From germline, CDR1 is SEHNR and CDR2 FQNEAQ (reference sequence). The CDR3 protein is CASSPPRDLHF. DNA for the CDR3: TGTGCCAGCAGCCCCCCTAGGGACCTCCACTTT.

To note about this clone: A junction end diverges from the germline sequence, so it may reflect a read error. For the CDR3, the DNA is TGTGCTAGCAGCTCCATTATGAACACTGAAGCTTTCTTT. It codes for CASSSIMNTEAFF. This chain joins TRBV7-7 and TRBJ1-1; D gene uncertain. Germline V lookup: CDR1 SSHAT, CDR2 FNYEAQ (reference sequence). The CDR3 consists of 13 residues.

The V and J genes are TRBV7-9 and TRBJ2-1, with D hard to call. This CDR3 spans 13 amino acids. V lost 4 bases, J lost 9 bases, and 13 bases lay in between. Germline V gene sequence: CDR1 SEHNR, CDR2 FQNEAQ (reference sequence). The CDR3 loop is CASSSQSGGEQFF. For the CDR3, the DNA is TGTGCCAGCAGCTCCCAGAGTGGTGGTGAGCAGTTCTTC.

The J gene is TRBJ1-4, the V gene TRBV4-1; 9 positions match TRBD1. V gave up 0 bases and J gave up 5 bases; unmatched junction bases: 4. CDR3 length: 16 residues. CDR1 and CDR2 (germline): MGHRA, YSYEKL. CDR3 amino acids: CASSQDLTGGNEKLFF. CDR3 nucleotide sequence: TGCGCCAGCAGCCAAGATTTGACAGGGGGGAATGAAAAACTGTTTTTT.

This chain links TRBV11-2 with TRBJ2-6; TRBD2 might be the D (5 bases). CDR1 SGHAT and CDR2 FQNNGV come from the germline V gene. With 0 bases removed from V and 2 bases from J, the gap between germline ends came to 5 bases. The CDR3 has 15 residues. CDR3 residues: CASSLERAGANVLTF. Written as DNA, the CDR3 is TGTGCCAGCAGCTTAGAGAGGGCTGGGGCCAACGTCCTGACTTTC.

The chain joins TRBV11-2 to TRBJ2-7; 7 positions agree with TRBD1. Unmatched junction bases numbered 9, after V lost 5 bases and J lost 5 bases. In germline, CDR1 is SGHAT, CDR2 FQNNGV. This CDR3 contains 14 residues. CDR3 DNA: TGTGCCAGCAGCACCCTCTACAGGGGAGACGAGCAGTACTTC. This codes for CASSTLYRGDEQYF.

This chain connects TRBV19 to TRBJ1-5, with a possible D match to TRBD1 (6 bases). With 3 bases removed from V and 3 bases from J, the gap between germline ends came to 9 bases. This CDR3 is 14 amino acids long. CDR1 is LNHDA, CDR2 SQIVND, per germline (reference sequence). CDR3 coding DNA: TGTGCCAGTAGTATGCCGGGACACAATCAGCCCCAGCATTTT. Translated, it gives CASSMPGHNQPQHF.

This sequence joins TRBV5-6 and TRBJ2-7; 7 bases line up with TRBD2. From germline, CDR1 is SGHDT and CDR2 YYEEEE. This CDR3 comprises 14 residues. Trimming removed 5 bases from V and 6 bases from J; junction bases left unmatched: 11. CDR3 nucleotide sequence: TGTGCCAGCAGTTACTCGGGGGGAAAGGGCGAGCAGTACTTC. Translation gives CASSYSGGKGEQYF. Drawing the rest from reference TRBV5-6 and TRBJ2-7, the complete variable domain is DAGVTQSPTHLIKTRGQQVTLRCSPKSGHDTVSWYQQALGQGPQFIFQYYEEEERQRGNFPDRFSGHQFPNYSSELNVNALLLGDSALYLCASSYSGGKGEQYFGPGTRLTVT.

This chain connects TRBV25-1 to TRBJ2-1; TRBD1 matches 9 bases. The CDR3 is 15 residues long. V shed 6 bases and J 5 bases; nucleotides not matched to a gene: 8. CDR1 is MGHDK, CDR2 SYGVNS, per germline. The CDR3 loop is CASSNSGQGDNEQFF. As DNA, the CDR3 is TGTGCCAGCAGCAACTCGGGACAGGGCGACAATGAGCAGTTCTTC. The variable domain in full, completed from reference TRBV25-1 and TRBJ2-1, reads EADIYQTPRYLVIGTGKKITLECSQTMGHDKMYWYQQDPGMELHLIHYSYGVNSTEKGDLSSESTVSRIRTEHFPLTLESARPSHTSQYLCASSNSGQGDNEQFFGPGTRLTVL.

V is TRBV29-1 and J is TRBJ2-2; TRBD2 agrees at 12 bases. Germline V gene sequence: CDR1 SQVTM, CDR2 ANQGSEA. J lost 3 bases, V lost 6 bases, and 2 bases had no gene match. The CDR3 has 14 residues. CDR3 amino acids: CSVRTSGDTGELFF. CDR3 bases: TGCAGCGTAAGGACTAGCGGGGACACCGGGGAGCTGTTTTTT.

A few counts support this clone. The chain joins TRBV30 to TRBJ2-7; 14 nucleotides align to TRBD2. V lost 2 bases, J lost 6 bases, and 6 bases stayed unmatched. CDR3 length equals 15 residues. From germline, CDR1 is GTSNPN and CDR2 SVGIG (reference sequence). The CDR3 is CAWSPGTSGSPEQYV. The DNA of the CDR3 is TGTGCCTGGAGTCCAGGGACTAGCGGGAGCCCCGAGCAGTACGTC.

The table lists this clone with a count of one. V usage is TRBV5-1 and J usage is TRBJ1-6, with 8 nucleotides matching TRBD1. Germline trimming cut 7 bases from V and 7 bases from J; bases unmatched to any gene: 10. The CDR3 totals 15 residues. Germline V CDR1 and CDR2: SGHRS, YFSETQ. The CDR3 loop reads CASATGAGGNSPLHF. CDR3 bases: TGCGCCAGCGCGACAGGGGCGGGTGGGAATTCACCCCTCCACTTT.

The V and J genes are TRBV9 and TRBJ1-1; a possible D gene is TRBD1 (6 bases). The CDR3 is 15 residues long. V was trimmed by 4 bases and J by 0 bases, leaving 13 bases between them. Germline V CDR1 and CDR2: SGDLS, YYNGEE. The CDR3 sequence: CASSSRGDMNTEAFF. CDR3 bases: TGTGCCAGCAGCTCACGTGGGGACATGAACACTGAAGCTTTCTTT. Full variable domain (missing parts from reference TRBV9 and TRBJ1-1): DSGVTQTPKHLITATGQRVTLRCSPRSGDLSVYWYQQSLDQGLQFLIQYYNGEERAKGNILERFSAQQFPDLHSELNLSSLELGDSALYFCASSSRGDMNTEAFFGQGTRLTVV.

The gene calls are TRBV19 and TRBJ2-1; 7 positions agree with TRBD1. Unmatched junction bases numbered 12, after V lost 4 bases and J lost 9 bases. This CDR3 region has 15 residues. The germline gives CDR1 LNHDA, CDR2 SQIVND (reference sequence). Written as DNA, the CDR3 is TGTGCCAGTAGTACTCGACAGGGCTTGGCAGGTGAGCAGTTCTTC. It codes for CASSTRQGLAGEQFF.

The chain has TRBV13 and TRBJ1-5, with 11 nucleotides matching TRBD1. This CDR3 spans 15 amino acids. The ends lost 6 bases at V and 5 bases at J; junction bases unmatched: 6. CDR1 PRHDT and CDR2 FYEKMQ come from the germline V gene (reference sequence). CDR3 sequence: CASSDGGQGDQPQHF. The CDR3 coding sequence is TGTGCCAGCAGTGACGGGGGACAGGGGGATCAGCCCCAGCATTTT.

The DNA for the CDR3 is TGCGCCAGCAGCTTGAACATAGGGGATGAAAAACTGTTTTTT. Amino acid sequence: CASSLNIGDEKLFF. The chain employs TRBV5-1 and TRBJ1-4, with D perhaps TRBD1 (5 bases). V lost 1 base, J lost 6 bases, and 10 bases lay in between. CDR1 SGHRS and CDR2 YFSETQ come from the germline V gene. The CDR3 totals 14 residues.